This T cell receptor beta chain was identified during a study of shared clonotypes between healthy human individuals. CDR1 and CDR2 from the germline V gene are PRHDT and FYEKMQ (reference sequence). Trimming removed 4 bases from V and 8 bases from J, with 9 bases in between. The CDR3 loop spans 12 amino acids. Concerning this clone itself: Its matching antigen is unknown.

Study outcomes and limitations: As a rule, naive subsets had a larger estimated richness than memory subsets.

Measured with immunoSEQ multiplex PCR; TCRdb has only the in-frame clones, and not every one. Here the sample spans about 700,000 clones, roughly nine tenths being singletons. Naive CD8 populations comprised CD45RO-negative cells positively selected for CCR7, excluding terminally differentiated effector memory CD45RA+ cells. The chain links TRBV13 to TRBJ2-1, with a possible D match to TRBD2 (7 bases). Sequencing was carried out using naive CD8+ T cells sorted from blood. This TCR was recovered from a man in his thirties or forties in good health. In DNA, the CDR3 is TGTGCCAGCAGCTCCGGGGGGCATGAGCAGTTCTTC. The encoded protein is CASSSGGHEQFF. The full variable domain, completed using reference TRBV13 and TRBJ2-1, is AAGVIQSPRHLIKEKRETATLKCYPIPRHDTVYWYQQGPGQDPQFLISFYEKMQSDKGSIPDRFSAQQFSDYHSELNMSSLELGDSALYFCASSSGGHEQFFGPGTRLTVL.